This T cell receptor (beta chain) is drawn from a study of metastatic and nonmetastatic thyroid tumors. Study context: Samples came from malignant and benign thyroid patients, and repertoires were compared across blood and tumor or nodule tissue.

General study findings and limits: Across blood and tumor, TCR beta diversity in malignant thyroid tumors was reportedly significantly higher than in benign nodules.

The germline gives CDR1 SGDLS, CDR2 YYNGEE. The CDR3 length is 15 residues. V was shortened by 3 bases and J by 2 bases, with 15 bases between the two germline ends. Study processing details: For papillary thyroid cancer, a distant-metastasis classifier was constructed from CDR3 differences observed across clinicopathological groups. TCRdb reanalyzed the PCR reads with MiXCR. The V and J calls were not made by the authors but by TCRdb's processing. The sample has 42,000 or so clones, approximately 17% seen once. Among the patients, none had received any treatment before thyroid surgery. A word on this clone: Its specificity is not known.

The rearrangement links TRBV9 to TRBJ2-7; tentative D call: TRBD1 (5 bases). The sample was tumor tissue. The TCR sequence derives from a female donor with papillary thyroid cancer or a benign thyroid nodule (not recorded which). Some clones in this sample may be carry-over from other donors' samples. CDR3 DNA sequence: TGTGCCAGCAGCGCCGGACAACGAGGAACCTACGAGCAGTACTTC. It codes for CASSAGQRGTYEQYF.